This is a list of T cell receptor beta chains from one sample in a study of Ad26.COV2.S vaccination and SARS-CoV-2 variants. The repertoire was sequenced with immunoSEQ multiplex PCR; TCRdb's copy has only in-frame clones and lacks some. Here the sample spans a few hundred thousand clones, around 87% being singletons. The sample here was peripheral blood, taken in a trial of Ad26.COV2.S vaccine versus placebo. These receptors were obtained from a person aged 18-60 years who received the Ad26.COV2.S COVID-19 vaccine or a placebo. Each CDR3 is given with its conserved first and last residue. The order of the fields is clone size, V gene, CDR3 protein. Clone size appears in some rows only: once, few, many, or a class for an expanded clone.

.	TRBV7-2	CASSLDDKSSYEQYF
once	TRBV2	CASSRGGRPNEKLFF
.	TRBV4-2	CASSLPSGALNTEAFF
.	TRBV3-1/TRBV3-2	CASSYLGGETQYF
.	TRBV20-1	CSARALDTQYF
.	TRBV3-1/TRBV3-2	CASSQDTDTQYF
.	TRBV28	CASSRQFYEQYF
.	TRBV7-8	CASSLVLDRAFF
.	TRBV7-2	CASSQGYQLVASPYEQYF
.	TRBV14	CASSQELGSHGNTIYF
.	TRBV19	CASRAPTGVRNEQYF
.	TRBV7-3	CASSRTNTGELFF
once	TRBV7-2	CASSPLASGSDTQYF
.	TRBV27	CASSPTGVGANVLTF
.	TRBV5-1	CASSWTSGNSYNEQFF
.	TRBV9	CASSSGQSNQPQHF
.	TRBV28	CASASGTAGQYF
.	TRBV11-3	CASSLGGGGTEAFF
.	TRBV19	CASSKNPNTGELFF
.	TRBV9	CASSVGQGLRTDTQYF
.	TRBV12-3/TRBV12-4	CASSFSVNEQFF
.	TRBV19	CASSLKESDNEKLFF
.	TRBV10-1	CASSTGTNYGYTF
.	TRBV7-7	CASSPGQGESYNEQFF
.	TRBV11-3	CASRKANTGELFF
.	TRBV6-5	CASSFGLAGEQYF
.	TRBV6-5	CASSYSVQVNTEAFF
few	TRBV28	CASSLRTEAFF
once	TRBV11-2	CASSLDPQTSLGPYEQYF
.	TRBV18	CASSQTGNQPQHF
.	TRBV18	CASSPGDGENQPQHF
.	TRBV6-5	CASRHSGGGDGYTF
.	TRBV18	CASSPRPTGLAGSTDTQYF